These T cell receptor beta chains were read from a single sample in a study of T cell changes during pregnancy in multiple sclerosis. Data came from immunoSEQ multiplex PCR; TCRdb stores just in-frame clones and leaves some out. The sample yields roughly 40,000 clones, 90% seen once. The material sequenced was CD4+ T cells from peripheral blood mononuclear cells, taken in the first trimester of pregnancy. The receptors shown here come from a female donor in good health, enrolled as a control in a pregnancy study. Both conserved end residues are trimmed from each CDR3.

TRBV5-5,ASSLAGTVGNQPQH
TRBV9,ASSVGQGQETQY
TRBV15,ATSRELQGSNEKLF
TRBV11-2,ASSLLGTGGRGYT
TRBV21-1,ASKTSEDTQY
TRBV11-1,ASSHLGGGAYNEQF
TRBV28,ASSFQGGYGYT
TRBV6-5,ASSNRGGYT
TRBV7-2,ASSLGQSGGIAF
TRBV7-9,ASRSIGTSGGSSYNEQF
TRBV4-2,ASSQGRDRDNYGYT
TRBV5-8,ASSPTGRDSSPLH
TRBV4-2,ASSPPTGPLGAEQF
TRBV7-6,ASSRQQGGTEAF
TRBV9,ASSVDGQAHQPQH
TRBV6-1,ASSEGRGSTDTQY
TRBV14,ASSQVFPRSNTEAF
TRBV9,ASARDRDAYEQY
TRBV14,ASSGRAYNSPLH
TRBV4-1,ASSQAVGTSQETQY
TRBV5-4,ASSPVMQGTEAF
TRBV18,ASSQGVSTEAF
TRBV19,ASSIGQSDQPQH
TRBV11-2,ASRFQGTAYEQY
TRBV28,ASSSAQPTGNYGYT
TRBV7-3,ASSLGPGTGALLT
TRBV4-3,ASSQVPAPGANVLT
TRBV18,ASSPPSVRGNTEAF
TRBV11-2,ASSNRGSDTQY
TRBV7-3,ASSLNPSGKTQY
TRBV27,ASSWGVSYSGNTIY
TRBV25-1,ASSEYGDTGELF
TRBV5-1,ASSLLVDYNEQF
TRBV6-6,ASSTGNQPQH
TRBV7-6,ASSLRQGVGTDTQY
TRBV2,ASSTAGIAF
TRBV6-9,ASRPSGPLSNQPQH
TRBV11-1,ASSSQAGPTYEQY
TRBV4-2,ASSQDRDIWLAGASSYNEQF
TRBV2,ATTLEGAGNQPQH
TRBV7-9,ASSPHLSGTGVPEQF
TRBV19,ASSVRGWLF
TRBV5-1,ASSINGNTEAF
TRBV13,ASSPLRGTQY
TRBV5-4,ASRSTGAGEGYT
TRBV7-2,ASSWGGGDTGELF
TRBV11-2,ASSLQTGRNTEAF
TRBV7-9,ASSLAGTGLNTEAF